Sequencing of this T cell receptor (beta chain) was carried out in a study of metastatic and nonmetastatic thyroid tumors. Study information: The comparison covered peripheral blood and tumor or nodule tissue in malignant and benign thyroid patients.

Under the authors' procedure: A classifier of distant metastasis in papillary thyroid cancer was built from CDR3 differences (across clinicopathological groups). Through MiXCR, TCRdb re-clonotyped the PCR reads. The V and J calls and clone size are TCRdb's, not the authors'. The table has about 12,000 clones, about a quarter seen once; the top ten hold approximately 12%. Study-wide points: Versus benign nodules, malignant thyroid tumors reportedly had significantly higher TCR beta diversity, in blood and tumor.

This CDR3 region has 15 residues. Germline CDR1 LNHDA, CDR2 SQIVND (reference sequence). With V trimmed by 3 bases and J by 3 bases, 8 bases remained unmatched. No patient had received any treatment before thyroid surgery. Comment on this clone: Its antigen is unknown.

Source material: adjacent normal tissue. This chain connects TRBV19 to TRBJ2-7; 7 positions match TRBD2. The receptor's source is a female donor with papillary thyroid cancer or a benign thyroid nodule (not recorded which). Some clones in this sample may be carry-over from other donors' samples. Here the CDR3 DNA reads TGTGCCAGTAGTATCTACGGGAGGTCCTACTACGAGCAGTACTTC. Translation gives CASSIYGRSYYEQYF.